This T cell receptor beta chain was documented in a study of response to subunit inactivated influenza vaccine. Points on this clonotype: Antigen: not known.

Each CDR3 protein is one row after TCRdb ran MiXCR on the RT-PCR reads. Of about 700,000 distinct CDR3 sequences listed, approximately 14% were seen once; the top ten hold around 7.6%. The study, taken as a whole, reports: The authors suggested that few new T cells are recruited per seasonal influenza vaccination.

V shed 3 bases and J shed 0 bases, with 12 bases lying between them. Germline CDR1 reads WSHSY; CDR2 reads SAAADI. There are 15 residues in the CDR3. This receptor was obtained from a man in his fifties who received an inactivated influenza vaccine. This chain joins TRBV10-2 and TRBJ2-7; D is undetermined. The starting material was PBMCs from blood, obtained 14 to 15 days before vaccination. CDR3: CASSDFYPLSYEQYF. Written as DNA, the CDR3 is TGCGCCAGCAGTGATTTTTATCCTCTCTCCTACGAGCAGTACTTC.